The entry below gives a single TCR beta chain sequence along with its context. CDR1 SEHNR and CDR2 FQNEAQ come from the germline V gene (reference sequence). Trimming took 2 bases from V and 2 from J; bases not matched to a gene: 6. The CDR3 extends over 16 amino acids. This specimen belongs to a study of blood T cell repertoires in COVID-19. The protocol was immunoSEQ multiplex PCR, while the TCRdb copy is restricted to in-frame clones and leaves out a portion. The sample lists about 55,000 clones; 83% were seen once. J is TRBJ2-1 and V is TRBV7-9; 7 nucleotides agree with TRBD1. This clonotype was obtained from a woman aged 60 to 75 with acute or convalescent COVID-19. The specimen sequenced was peripheral blood. The CDR3 sequence is CASSLPTGDPYNEQFF. In DNA, the CDR3 is TGTGCCAGCAGCTTACCCACAGGGGACCCCTACAATGAGCAGTTCTTC.